Following are 15 T cell receptor beta chains from one sample sequenced in a study of blood T cell repertoires in COVID-19. Produced via immunoSEQ multiplex PCR; TCRdb's table is partial and in-frame only. The sample lists around 300,000 clones, 85% to 90% seen once, with less than 15% in the top ten. The specimen sequenced was peripheral blood. These TCRs come from a human donor in a cohort sampled during active COVID-19.

The table lists this clone with a few counts. CDR3 protein: CASSPGTSIGEQFF. CDR3 in DNA: TGTGCCAGCAGCCCCGGGACTAGCATCGGTGAGCAGTTCTTC. This chain links TRBV7-9 with TRBJ2-1; TRBD2 matches 9 bases. Trimming removed 5 bases from V and 9 bases from J; junction bases left unmatched: 8. CDR3 size: 14 residues. Germline CDR1 and CDR2: SEHNR and FQNEAQ (reference sequence).

The chain joins TRBV6-5 to TRBJ1-5; 11 nucleotides agree with TRBD1. In germline, CDR1 is MNHEY, CDR2 SVGAGI. The trim removed 6 bases at V and 4 bases at J, leaving 5 bases unmatched. This CDR3 region has 15 residues. CDR3 amino acids: CASRRTGGLNQPQHF. DNA of the CDR3: TGTGCCAGCAGGAGGACAGGGGGCCTAAATCAGCCCCAGCATTTT.

The gene calls are TRBV14 and TRBJ1-1; 7 bases agree with TRBD1. In germline, CDR1 is SGHDN, CDR2 FVKESK. The CDR3 has 15 amino acids. Trimming took 1 base from V and 5 from J; bases not matched to a gene: 7. CDR3 sequence (DNA): TGTGCCAGCAGCCAAGTCCAGGGGGGTTTTACTGAAGCTTTCTTT. As protein: CASSQVQGGFTEAFF.

The V and J genes are TRBV5-6 and TRBJ1-4, with TRBD1 identical over 8 bases. This CDR3 is built from 18 residues. Germline V CDR1 and CDR2: SGHDT, YYEEEE. After removal of 2 bases from V and 0 bases from J, the junction contained 9 bases not matched to a gene. This CDR3 is CASSFRGTGVATNEKLFF. The CDR3 DNA sequence: TGTGCCAGCAGCTTTCGGGGGACAGGAGTCGCAACTAATGAAAAACTGTTTTTT.

This clone was counted once. The chain employs TRBV18 and TRBJ1-2; 10 positions match TRBD1. In germline, CDR1 is KGHSH, CDR2 LQKENI. V dropped 4 bases and J dropped 2; count of bases not matched to a gene: 19. This CDR3 has 20 residues. The DNA for the CDR3 is TGTGCCAGCTCACAACAATCGACAGGGGGCGTTCTTGCGGGGAACTATGGCTACACCTTC. It specifies CASSQQSTGGVLAGNYGYTF. The whole variable domain, filled in from reference TRBV18 and TRBJ1-2, reads NAGVMQNPRHLVRRRGQEARLRCSPMKGHSHVYWYRQLPEEGLKFMVYLQKENIIDESGMPKERFSAEFPKEGPSILRIQQVVRGDSAAYFCASSQQSTGGVLAGNYGYTFGSGTRLTVV.

The chain recombines TRBV28 with TRBJ2-1; 10 bases agree with TRBD2. V dropped 9 bases and J dropped 9; count of bases not matched to a gene: 8. CDR3 size: 13 residues. In germline, CDR1 is MDHEN, CDR2 SYDVKM. For the CDR3, the DNA is TGTGCCAGTCGGACTAGCGGACCTCGTGAGCAGTTCTTC. Its protein product is CASRTSGPREQFF.

The J gene is TRBJ2-7, the V gene TRBV12-3 or TRBV12-4; perhaps TRBD1 as D (6 bases). V lost 6 bases and J lost 2, with 11 bases in between. This CDR3 has 13 residues. The CDR3 sequence is CASRKQGTYEQYF. The CDR3 nucleotides read TGTGCCAGCAGAAAACAGGGAACCTACGAGCAGTACTTC.

CDR3 nucleotide sequence: TGTGCCAGCAGCTGGCGGGGCGACGGACACACAAGCTCCTACAATGAGCAGTTCTTC. Translated: CASSWRGDGHTSSYNEQFF. The chain recombines TRBV7-9 with TRBJ2-1; D is perhaps TRBD2 (6 bases). Germline lookup yields CDR1 SEHNR and CDR2 FQNEAQ (reference sequence). Trimming removed 4 bases at V and 0 bases at J, with 22 bases between. The CDR3 spans 19 residues.

The rearrangement links TRBV7-9 to TRBJ2-1, with D perhaps matching TRBD2 (7 bases). In germline, CDR1 is SEHNR, CDR2 FQNEAQ (reference sequence). This CDR3 region has 15 residues. The V end was cut by 6 bases, the J end by 1 base, with 13 bases between. In nucleotides, the CDR3 is TGTGCCAGCAGTCCGAGCGGGACATCCTACAATGAGCAGTTCTTC. Protein: CASSPSGTSYNEQFF.

The chain uses TRBV5-4 and TRBJ2-7; 9 bases line up with TRBD2. Germline values: CDR1 SGHNT, CDR2 YYREEE (reference sequence). CDR3 length equals 16 residues. The junction had 7 bases not matched to a gene; V was cut back by 0 bases and J by 3 bases. In DNA, the CDR3 is TGTGCCAGCAGCTTGGTGGGGGCGGGAGGGAGCTACGAGCAGTACTTC. It translates to CASSLVGAGGSYEQYF.

The chain recombines TRBV18 with TRBJ2-4; 13 nucleotides agree with TRBD2. CDR1 is KGHSH and CDR2 is LQKENI in the germline V gene. The CDR3 spans 14 residues. V gave up 3 bases and J gave up 13 bases; unmatched junction bases: 6. This chain's CDR3 is CASSPGLAGDLQYF. In DNA, the CDR3 is TGTGCCAGCTCACCCGGACTAGCGGGAGACCTACAGTACTTC.

The chain employs TRBV2 and TRBJ2-2, with TRBD2 matching 8 bases. V dropped 6 bases and J dropped 4; count of bases not matched to a gene: 10. Germline values: CDR1 SNHLY, CDR2 FYNNEI. This CDR3 has 16 residues. As DNA, the CDR3 is TGTGCCAGCAGGCAACAAAGCGGGAGCGCCACCGGGGAGCTGTTTTTT. It codes for CASRQQSGSATGELFF.

J is TRBJ1-4 and V is TRBV11-2, with D unclear. The CDR3 extends over 15 amino acids. Germline V gene sequence: CDR1 SGHAT, CDR2 FQNNGV. Trimming took 0 bases from V and 8 from J, leaving 13 bases between them. CDR3 region: CASSLEGFTGEKLFF. The CDR3 DNA reads as TGTGCCAGCAGCTTAGAAGGATTTACGGGGGAAAAACTGTTTTTT.

This clone is a singleton in its sample. The J gene is TRBJ2-3, the V gene TRBV27; no definite D call. This CDR3 is 14 amino acids long. Germline V gives CDR1 MNHEY, CDR2 SMNVEV (reference sequence). V dropped 0 bases and J dropped 4 bases, with 8 bases sitting between them. For the CDR3, the DNA is TGTGCCAGCAGTTTATCTAGAACCGCAGATACGCAGTATTTT. Protein product: CASSLSRTADTQYF.

J is TRBJ1-1 and V is TRBV19, with TRBD1 matching over 8 bases. The germline CDR1 and CDR2 sequences are LNHDA and SQIVND (reference sequence). The V gene end was trimmed by 7 bases and the J gene end by 3 bases; junction bases not matched to a gene: 10. This CDR3 contains 15 residues. The CDR3 is CASIYSGGVDTEAFF. CDR3 in DNA: TGTGCCAGTATCTACTCAGGGGGCGTGGACACTGAAGCTTTCTTT.